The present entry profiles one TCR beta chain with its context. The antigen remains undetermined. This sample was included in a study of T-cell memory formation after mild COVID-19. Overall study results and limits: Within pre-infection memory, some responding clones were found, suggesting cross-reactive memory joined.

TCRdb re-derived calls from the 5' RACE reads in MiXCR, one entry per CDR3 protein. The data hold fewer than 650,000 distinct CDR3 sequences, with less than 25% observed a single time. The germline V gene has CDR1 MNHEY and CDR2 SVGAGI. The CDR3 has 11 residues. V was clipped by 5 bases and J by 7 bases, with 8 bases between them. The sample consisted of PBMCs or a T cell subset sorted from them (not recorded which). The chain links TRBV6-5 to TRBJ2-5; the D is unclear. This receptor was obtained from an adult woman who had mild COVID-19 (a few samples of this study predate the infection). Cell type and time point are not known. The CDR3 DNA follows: TGTGCCAGCAGTGCCGAAGGGACCCAGTACTTC. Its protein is CASSAEGTQYF.